This is a list of T cell receptor beta chains from one sample in a study of PD-L1 blockade in urothelial cancer. Only in-frame clones appear in the TCRdb table, and some are missing; sequencing was by immunoSEQ multiplex PCR. The sample lists under 40,000 clones, around 86% occurring once. The source was PBMCs, collected around atezolizumab (anti-PD-L1) treatment. These receptors came from a man aged 50 to 60 with urothelial cancer. Both conserved end residues are part of each CDR3. The order of the fields is J gene, V gene, D gene, CDR3 protein, CDR3 DNA. D genes are given only for firm matches.

>TRBJ2-2|TRBV18|TRBD1
CASSPDRGAGELFF
TGTGCCAGCTCACCAGACAGGGGAGCCGGGGAGCTGTTTTTT
>TRBJ2-7|TRBV5-4|TRBD1
CASSADRDSYEQYF
TGTGCCAGCAGCGCGGACAGGGACTCCTACGAGCAGTACTTC
>TRBJ1-1|TRBV18|.
CASSPKNGAHTEAFF
TGTGCCAGCTCACCAAAAAATGGAGCGCACACTGAAGCTTTCTTT
>TRBJ2-1|TRBV27|TRBD1
CASTTGGFNEQFF
TGTGCCAGCACAACAGGGGGCTTCAATGAGCAGTTCTTC
>TRBJ1-4|TRBV5-1|.
CASSLGRGNEKLFF
TGCGCCAGCAGCTTGGGGAGGGGTAACGAAAAACTGTTTTTT
>TRBJ1-5|TRBV10-3|TRBD1
CAISELGQGAHQPQHF
TGTGCCATCAGTGAGCTTGGACAGGGGGCACATCAGCCCCAGCATTTT
>TRBJ2-3|TRBV2|TRBD2
CASTGLAGGIADTQYF
TGTGCCAGCACCGGACTAGCGGGGGGCATCGCAGATACGCAGTATTTT
>TRBJ1-6|TRBV7-8|TRBD1
CASSLGVRGLSYNSPLHF
TGTGCCAGCAGCTTAGGGGTCAGGGGGCTATCCTATAATTCACCCCTCCACTTT
>TRBJ1-2|TRBV5-1|TRBD1
CASSLGGATGGTGYTF
TGCGCCAGCAGCTTGGGAGGGGCGACAGGGGGTACTGGCTACACCTTC
>TRBJ1-5|TRBV21-1|.
CASCLGSSNQPQHF
TGTGCCAGCTGTCTAGGTAGTTCCAATCAGCCCCAGCATTTT